The rows below give T cell receptor beta chains drawn from one sample of a study of beta chain features in type 1 diabetes. Profiling relied on immunoSEQ multiplex PCR, and the TCRdb table lists in-frame clones only, not all of them. The sample lists 630,000 or so clones; around 15% were seen once. Sequenced material: naive CD4+ T cells from blood. The receptors derive from a man younger than 35 with type 1 diabetes. Each CDR3 is given with its conserved first and last residue. The order of the fields is D gene, clone size, V gene, J gene, CDR3 protein, CDR3 DNA. The D gene is left open where the match is weak. The size of a clone is reported for some rows only, either as once, few or many, or as a class for expanded clones.

>TRBD2|few|TRBV7-2|TRBJ2-7
CASRLQTGTIFSYEQYF
TGTGCCAGCAGATTACAAACCGGGACTATCTTCTCCTACGAGCAGTACTTC
>TRBD2|few|TRBV30|TRBJ2-3
CASSGLGTDTQYF
TGTGCCTCCTCGGGACTAGGCACAGATACGCAGTATTTT
>NA|few|TRBV29-1|TRBJ1-1
CTIGRSMDTEAFF
TGCACCATCGGGCGGAGTATGGACACTGAAGCTTTCTTT
>TRBD1|NA|TRBV9|TRBJ2-1
CASSGAGTGGYNEQFF
TGTGCCAGCAGCGGAGCCGGGACAGGGGGCTACAATGAGCAGTTCTTC
>NA|NA|TRBV2|TRBJ1-6
CASTVGENSPLHF
TGTGCCAGCACCGTGGGGGAAAATTCACCCCTCCACTTT
>NA|NA|TRBV29-1|TRBJ1-1
CSGIRDQITEAFF
TGCAGCGGGATTCGGGACCAGATCACTGAAGCTTTCTTT
>NA|NA|TRBV30|TRBJ2-5
CAWSAVGEETQYF
TGTGCCTGGAGTGCGGTGGGCGAAGAGACCCAGTACTTC
>NA|few|TRBV10-3|TRBJ2-5
CAISEQEASQETQYF
TGTGCCATCAGTGAACAGGAGGCCTCCCAGGAGACCCAGTACTTC
>NA|NA|TRBV28|TRBJ2-1
CASSSGTSPLGEQFF
TGTGCCAGCAGCTCCGGGACCAGCCCGTTAGGTGAGCAGTTCTTC
>NA|NA|TRBV6-1|TRBJ1-5
CAGGGSLWPQHF
TGTGCCGGAGGGGGGAGTCTATGGCCCCAGCATTTT
>TRBD2|NA|TRBV5-6|TRBJ2-3
CASRWGTSGSTDTQYF
TGTGCCAGCAGGTGGGGCACTAGCGGGAGTACAGATACGCAGTATTTT
>NA|NA|TRBV18|TRBJ1-4
CASSPGENEKLFF
TGTGCCAGCTCACCAGGAGAGAATGAAAAACTGTTTTTT
>TRBD2|NA|TRBV9|TRBJ2-1
CASSVGSGSFNEQFF
TGTGCCAGCAGCGTAGGGAGCGGGAGTTTCAATGAGCAGTTCTTC
>NA|NA|TRBV6-5|TRBJ2-7
CASSLHGPPQQQYF
TGTGCCAGCAGTCTTCACGGGCCCCCTCAACAGCAGTACTTC
>NA|once|TRBV7-2|TRBJ2-1
CASSLGGPSYNEQFF
TGTGCCAGCAGCTTAGGGGGACCCTCCTACAATGAGCAGTTCTTC
>NA|few|TRBV14|TRBJ2-7
CASSQVAGGGYEQYF
TGTGCCAGCAGCCAAGTTGCAGGGGGAGGCTACGAGCAGTACTTC
>NA|NA|TRBV28|TRBJ1-4
CASRQGPADPTNEKLFF
TGTGCCAGCAGGCAGGGACCGGCGGACCCAACTAATGAAAAACTGTTTTTT
>NA|NA|TRBV4-1|TRBJ1-2
CASSRAGENYGYTF
TGCGCCAGCAGCCGGGCAGGCGAAAACTATGGCTACACCTTC
>TRBD1|NA|TRBV5-1|TRBJ2-5
CASRWGTALQETQYF
TGCGCCAGCAGATGGGGGACAGCATTACAAGAGACCCAGTACTTC
>NA|NA|TRBV30|TRBJ1-5
CAWKAEGQPQHF
TGTGCCTGGAAGGCGGAAGGTCAGCCCCAGCATTTT